Listed here are 32 T cell receptor beta chains from one sample, sequenced in a study of early T cells in non-severe SARS-CoV-2 infection. One entry per CDR3 protein results from TCRdb running MiXCR on the 5' RACE reads. In the table there are about 22,000 distinct CDR3 sequences, 4.7% of which are singletons. Material: whole blood. The receptors derive from an adult who was a healthcare worker with PCR-confirmed SARS-CoV-2 infection or an uninfected control (not recorded which).

As to this clonotype: The junction and the germline gene differ at one end; a read error may be behind it. The V call is TRBV30, the J call TRBJ1-5; 7 bases are shared with TRBD1. CDR1 and CDR2 from the germline V gene are GTSNPN and SVGIG (reference sequence). The CDR3 spans 16 residues. CDR3 nucleotide sequence: TGTGCCTGGAGCCGGGACAGCCAAAGATCCTATCAGCGCCAGCATTTT. This gives the protein CAWSRDSQRSYQRQHF.

This clonotype has a count of ten or more. The rearrangement links TRBV6-5 to TRBJ2-5, with D possibly being TRBD1 or TRBD2 (5 bases each). V was clipped by 8 bases and J by 1 base, with 17 bases between them. Germline CDR1 is MNHEY and CDR2 is SVGAGI. This CDR3 comprises 15 residues. The CDR3 reads CASATGLAGQETQYF. The CDR3, as DNA: TGTGCCAGCGCCACGGGGCTAGCAGGCCAAGAGACCCAGTACTTC.

The chain has TRBV20-1 and TRBJ1-3; TRBD1 aligns across 8 bases. CDR3 length: 15 residues. The germline CDR1 and CDR2 sequences are DFQATT and SNEGSKA (reference sequence). V was clipped by 6 bases and J by 1 base; unmatched bases: 8. This chain's CDR3 is CSAPQQGDSGNTIYF. DNA for the CDR3: TGCAGTGCCCCTCAACAGGGGGATTCTGGAAACACCATATATTTT.

This clonotype was counted between two and nine times. This chain connects TRBV12-3 or TRBV12-4 to TRBJ2-5; 8 positions agree with TRBD2. There are 14 residues in the CDR3. J was trimmed by 5 bases and V by 6 bases; bases with no gene match: 8. The DNA of the CDR3 is TGTGCCAGCAGCCTGGAGCGGGGGAGGGAGACCCAGTACTTC. It translates to CASSLERGRETQYF.

This clonotype has ten or more counts. The gene calls are TRBV3-1 and TRBJ2-5; D ambiguous. Germline-derived CDR1 and CDR2 are LGHDT and YNNKEL (reference sequence). Between the trimmed V and J ends, which lost 2 bases and 7 bases, there was a span of 11 bases. The CDR3 sequence is 13 residues long. CDR3 sequence: CASSQSVSGTQYF. The CDR3 DNA follows: TGTGCCAGCAGCCAAAGTGTATCGGGGACCCAGTACTTC.

This clonotype was seen many times. The CDR3 sequence is CASSLTDSGNTIYF. The CDR3 coding sequence is TGCGCCAGCAGCCTGACAGACTCTGGAAACACCATATATTTT. The J gene is TRBJ1-3, the V gene TRBV4-3, with a tentative D call TRBD1 (5 bases). CDR3 length: 14 residues. The V gene's germline CDR1 is LGHNA and CDR2 YSLEER. V lost 4 bases, J lost 0 bases, and 7 bases lay in between.

Sample share makes this clonotype medium-sized. The chain employs TRBV7-9 and TRBJ2-3, with TRBD2 as a possible D gene (5 bases). The germline V and J ends were trimmed by 4 bases and 4 bases, with 15 bases remaining between them. The CDR3 contains 15 residues. The V gene's germline CDR1 is SEHNR and CDR2 FQNEAQ (reference sequence). The CDR3: CASSSRLEGADTQYF. The CDR3 DNA follows: TGTGCCAGCAGCTCCCGTCTCGAGGGAGCAGATACGCAGTATTTT.

This chain links TRBV11-3 with TRBJ2-3; 7 bases align to TRBD1. The trim removed 5 bases at V and 4 bases at J, leaving 6 bases unmatched. CDR1 and CDR2 (germline): SGHNT, YENEEA. This CDR3 has 14 residues. CDR3 loop: CASSVQGWSDTQYF. CDR3 DNA sequence: TGTGCCAGCAGCGTACAGGGGTGGTCAGATACGCAGTATTTT.

This clonotype appeared many times. This chain's CDR3 is CASSTHREEAFF. CDR3 DNA sequence: TGTGCCAGCAGTACCCACAGGGAAGAAGCTTTCTTT. The chain links TRBV6-1 to TRBJ1-1, with a possible D match to TRBD1 (6 bases). CDR1 is MNHNS, CDR2 SASEGT, per germline. The CDR3 runs to 12 residues. Trimming pared 5 bases from V and 8 bases from J, leaving 12 bases between.

This clonotype was recorded at least ten times. The V gene is TRBV15, the J gene TRBJ2-3, with D unclear. The length of the CDR3 is 15 residues. Per germline, CDR1 LNHNV and CDR2 YYDKDF (reference sequence). V was trimmed by 0 bases and J by 2 bases, leaving 9 bases between them. CDR3 protein: CATSRDGRITDTQYF. DNA of the CDR3: TGTGCCACCAGCAGAGATGGACGGATCACAGATACGCAGTATTTT. Full variable domain (rest looked up from reference TRBV15 and TRBJ2-3): DAMVIQNPRYQVTQFGKPVTLSCSQTLNHNVMYWYQQKSSQAPKLLFHYYDKDFNNEADTPDNFQSRRPNTSFCFLDIRSPGLGDTAMYLCATSRDGRITDTQYFGPGTRLTVL.

This clonotype counts as medium-sized (0.01 to 0.1%). The CDR3 is CASRGSSSTDTQYF. The CDR3 DNA reads as TGTGCCAGTAGGGGATCCTCTAGCACAGATACGCAGTATTTT. The chain is built from TRBV14 and TRBJ2-3; a possible D gene is TRBD1 (5 bases). Germline values: CDR1 SGHDN, CDR2 FVKESK. Trimming left V 9 bases short and J 0 bases short, with 13 bases between. The CDR3 covers 14 residues.

The rearrangement links TRBV5-8 to TRBJ1-5, with 7 bases aligning to TRBD1. The CDR3 covers 15 residues. CDR1 is SGHTS, CDR2 YDEGEE, per germline. V dropped 0 bases and J dropped 4; count of bases not matched to a gene: 4. The CDR3 protein is CASSLEGAANQPQHF. For the CDR3, the DNA is TGTGCCAGCAGCTTGGAGGGGGCCGCTAATCAGCCCCAGCATTTT. Variable domain in full (rest from reference TRBV5-8 and TRBJ1-5): EAGVTQSPTHLIKTRGQQATLRCSPISGHTSVYWYQQALGLGLQFLLWYDEGEERNRGNFPPRFSGRQFPNYSSELNVNALELEDSALYLCASSLEGAANQPQHFGDGTRLSIL.

This clonotype was observed many times. The chain employs TRBV10-2 and TRBJ1-6, with 8 bases aligning to TRBD1. With 4 bases clipped from V and 7 bases from J, the junction kept 15 bases outside the gene matches. This CDR3 has 18 residues. Germline CDR1 WSHSY, CDR2 SAAADI. The CDR3 sequence: CASSGRQGSNLWNSPLHF. As DNA, the CDR3 is TGCGCCAGCAGTGGCAGACAGGGGTCAAACCTCTGGAATTCACCCCTCCACTTT.

This clonotype was observed many times. The J gene is TRBJ2-2, the V gene TRBV4-3, with 7 bases that match TRBD2. Germline assignment: CDR1 LGHNA and CDR2 YSLEER. This CDR3 comprises 16 residues. Trimming took 1 base from V and 7 from J; bases not matched to a gene: 9. CDR3 protein: CASSQGAAGYLGELFF. Written as DNA, the CDR3 is TGCGCCAGCAGCCAAGGGGCAGCGGGGTACCTCGGGGAGCTGTTTTTT.

This clonotype was seen a few times. The chain employs TRBV7-2 and TRBJ1-5; D unclear. The V and J ends lost 5 bases and 4 bases respectively, with 9 bases between them. The CDR3 extends over 13 amino acids. The germline V gene has CDR1 SGHTA and CDR2 FQGNSA. CDR3 sequence (DNA): TGTGCCAGCAGCCCAGAGCAGAATCAGCCCCAGCATTTT. Translation: CASSPEQNQPQHF.

This clonotype was found many times. V gene TRBV19 combines with J gene TRBJ2-1; no clear D. The germline gives CDR1 LNHDA, CDR2 SQIVND (reference sequence). The CDR3 runs to 13 residues. V gave up 3 bases and J gave up 5 bases, with 8 bases separating them. The CDR3 protein is CASSMGYNNEQFF. The CDR3 coding sequence is TGTGCCAGTAGTATGGGGTACAACAATGAGCAGTTCTTC.

This clonotype was detected many times. This chain connects TRBV7-2 to TRBJ2-5; D not resolved. V shed 5 bases and J shed 7 bases, with 14 bases lying between them. CDR3 size: 13 residues. CDR1 SGHTA and CDR2 FQGNSA come from the germline V gene. The CDR3 DNA sequence: TGTGCCAGCAGCGCAGGAGTGGCGAGGACCCAGTACTTC. This gives the protein CASSAGVARTQYF.

This clonotype was observed at least ten times. The V and J genes are TRBV7-6 and TRBJ2-5, with unresolved D. The V end lost 3 bases, the J end lost 3 bases, and 8 bases lay between the germline ends. This CDR3 comprises 13 residues. Germline CDR1 and CDR2: SGHVS and FNYEAQ. The CDR3 DNA reads TGTGCCAGCAGCTTTCCCCCCGAAGAGACCCAGTACTTC. It encodes CASSFPPEETQYF.

This clonotype was recorded at least ten times. In DNA form, the CDR3 reads TGTGCCATCCCAGGGGGGCCGAACACCGGGGAGCTGTTTTTT. The encoded protein is CAIPGGPNTGELFF. V and J are TRBV6-2 or TRBV6-3 and TRBJ2-2; D perhaps matches TRBD1 (7 bases). The V end was cut by 10 bases, the J end by 0 bases, with 12 bases between. There are 14 residues in the CDR3. Germline V lookup: CDR1 MNHEY, CDR2 SVGEGT.

J is TRBJ2-2 and V is TRBV7-2, with 9 bases that match TRBD1. V dropped 5 bases and J dropped 5; count of bases not matched to a gene: 9. CDR1 SGHTA and CDR2 FQGNSA come from the germline V gene. The CDR3 consists of 16 residues. The CDR3 DNA reads TGTGCCAGCAGCCAAAGGACAGGGGCCCCGACCGGGGAGCTGTTTTTT. Amino acids: CASSQRTGAPTGELFF.

This clonotype was observed at least ten times. The chain uses TRBV19 and TRBJ2-7; D remains unclear. CDR3 length equals 14 residues. CDR1 LNHDA and CDR2 SQIVND come from the germline V gene (reference sequence). The V end lost 5 bases, the J end lost 6 bases, and 17 bases lay between the germline ends. The CDR3 DNA sequence: TGTGCCAGTAGTGCCGACGGAAGCCGGCTCGAGCAGTACTTC. It specifies CASSADGSRLEQYF.

In its sample, this clonotype was seen many times. This chain uses TRBV7-2 with TRBJ1-4; D gene uncertain. The CDR3 consists of 14 residues. V was clipped by 2 bases and J by 8 bases, with 12 bases between them. Germline CDR1 reads SGHTA; CDR2 reads FQGNSA. The CDR3 reads CASSLLGGKEKLFF. DNA for the CDR3: TGTGCCAGCAGCTTATTAGGTGGGAAGGAAAAACTGTTTTTT.

This clonotype has only a few counts. The chain joins TRBV20-1 to TRBJ2-2; 11 bases are shared with TRBD1. Per germline, CDR1 DFQATT and CDR2 SNEGSKA (reference sequence). This CDR3 is 15 amino acids long. J lost 6 bases, V lost 3 bases, and 6 bases had no gene match. Here the CDR3 DNA reads TGCAGTGCTAGCCCGGGACAGGGGGTTTCCGGGGAGCTGTTTTTT. It translates to CSASPGQGVSGELFF.

The V call is TRBV4-3, the J call TRBJ2-5, with D uncertain. In germline, CDR1 is LGHNA, CDR2 YSLEER. The CDR3 contains 12 residues. V dropped 0 bases and J dropped 5 bases, with 4 bases sitting between them. The CDR3 nucleotides read TGCGCCAGCAGCCAAGACAGGGAGACCCAGTACTTC. Its translation: CASSQDRETQYF.

This clonotype was detected many times. The chain carries TRBV7-6 and TRBJ2-1, with 7 bases lining up with TRBD1. The CDR3 contains 17 residues. J was trimmed by 2 bases and V by 5 bases; bases with no gene match: 12. CDR1 and CDR2 from the germline V gene are SGHVS and FNYEAQ. The CDR3 DNA is TGTGCCAGCAGCCTCGGAATTGGGGGACAGACCTACAATGAGCAGTTCTTC. It yields the protein CASSLGIGGQTYNEQFF.

In its sample, this clonotype was seen many times. The J gene is TRBJ1-1, the V gene TRBV29-1; the D gene is possibly TRBD1 (5 bases). This CDR3 is 12 amino acids long. From germline, CDR1 is SQVTM and CDR2 ANQGSEA. With 6 bases removed from V and 4 bases from J, the gap between germline ends came to 12 bases. CDR3 DNA sequence: TGCAGCGTAAGGGGTTCGGGCACTGAAGCTTTCTTT. It specifies CSVRGSGTEAFF.

At least ten counts were recorded for this clonotype. The chain links TRBV2 to TRBJ1-1; D is perhaps TRBD1 (6 bases). Germline CDR1 is SNHLY and CDR2 is FYNNEI. This CDR3 is 13 amino acids long. The V end lost 6 bases, the J end lost 1 base, and 9 bases lay between the germline ends. Here the CDR3 reads CASRADRNTEAFF. CDR3 bases: TGTGCCAGCAGAGCGGACAGGAACACTGAAGCTTTCTTT. Full variable domain (outside the CDR3, taken from reference TRBV2 and TRBJ1-1): EPEVTQTPSHQVTQMGQEVILRCVPISNHLYFYWYRQILGQKVEFLVSFYNNEISEKSEIFDDQFSVERPDGSNFTLKIRSTKLEDSAMYFCASRADRNTEAFFGQGTRLTVV.

This clonotype was observed at least ten times. V gene TRBV6-5 combines with J gene TRBJ2-4; possible D gene TRBD1, 5 bases. The CDR3 is 14 amino acids. V was pared by 7 bases and J by 0 bases, with 10 bases between. The germline CDR1 and CDR2 sequences are MNHEY and SVGAGI. For the CDR3, the DNA is TGTGCCAGCAAGACAGAACTAGCCAAAAACATTCAGTACTTC. It yields the protein CASKTELAKNIQYF.

CDR3 protein: CASSLGGPKEYGYTF. DNA of the CDR3: TGTGCCAGCAGCTTGGGAGGGCCTAAGGAATATGGCTACACCTTC. This chain joins TRBV5-4 and TRBJ1-2; no firm D call. The V end lost 0 bases, the J end lost 5 bases, and 14 bases lay between the germline ends. CDR3 length: 15 residues. CDR1 is SGHNT, CDR2 YYREEE, per germline (reference sequence).

This clonotype was picked up many times. The chain joins TRBV4-3 to TRBJ1-4; 8 nucleotides line up with TRBD1. The V gene end was trimmed by 4 bases and the J gene end by 5 bases; junction bases not matched to a gene: 3. Germline CDR1 and CDR2: LGHNA and YSLEER. CDR3 length: 14 amino acids. The CDR3 nucleotides are TGCGCCAGCAGCCGAGGACAGGGAAATGAAAAACTGTTTTTT. This translates into CASSRGQGNEKLFF.

In its sample, this clonotype was seen once. V is TRBV12-3 or TRBV12-4 and J is TRBJ1-2; no firm D call. Trimming left V 2 bases short and J 8 bases short, with 18 bases between. CDR3 size: 15 residues. The CDR3 DNA follows: TGTGCCAGCAGTTTACAGAGATCATCGCAGAGCGGCTACACCTTC. Amino acid sequence: CASSLQRSSQSGYTF.

This clonotype was seen many times. The V gene is TRBV12-3 or TRBV12-4, the J gene TRBJ1-3, with 7 bases matching TRBD1. The CDR3 consists of 16 residues. Germline trimming cut 2 bases from V and 4 bases from J; bases unmatched to any gene: 8. The CDR3 sequence: CASSLYNRGIGNTIYF. The CDR3 DNA reads TGTGCCAGCAGTTTATATAACAGGGGAATCGGAAACACCATATATTTT.